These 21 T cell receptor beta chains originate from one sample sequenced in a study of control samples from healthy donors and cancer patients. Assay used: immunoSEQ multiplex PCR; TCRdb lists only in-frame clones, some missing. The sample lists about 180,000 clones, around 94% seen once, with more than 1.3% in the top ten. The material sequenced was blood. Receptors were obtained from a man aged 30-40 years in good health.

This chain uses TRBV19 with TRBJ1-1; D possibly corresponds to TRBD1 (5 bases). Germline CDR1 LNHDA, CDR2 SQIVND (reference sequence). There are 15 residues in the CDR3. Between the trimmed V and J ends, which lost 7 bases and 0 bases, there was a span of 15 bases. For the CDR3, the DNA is TGTGCCAGTACCATGACCGGGACCTTGAACACTGAAGCTTTCTTT. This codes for CASTMTGTLNTEAFF.

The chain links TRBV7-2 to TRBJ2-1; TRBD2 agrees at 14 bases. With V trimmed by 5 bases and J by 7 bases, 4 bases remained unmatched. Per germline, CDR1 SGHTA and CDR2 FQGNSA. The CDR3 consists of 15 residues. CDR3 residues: CASSTRTSGGNEQFF. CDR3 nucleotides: TGTGCCAGCAGCACTCGGACTAGCGGGGGGAATGAGCAGTTCTTC.

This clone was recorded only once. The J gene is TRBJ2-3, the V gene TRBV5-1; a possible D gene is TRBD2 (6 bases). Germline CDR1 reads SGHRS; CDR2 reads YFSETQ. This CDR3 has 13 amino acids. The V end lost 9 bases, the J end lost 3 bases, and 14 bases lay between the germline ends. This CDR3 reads CATGSGGTDTQYF. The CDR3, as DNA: TGCGCCACCGGGAGTGGCGGGACAGATACGCAGTATTTT.

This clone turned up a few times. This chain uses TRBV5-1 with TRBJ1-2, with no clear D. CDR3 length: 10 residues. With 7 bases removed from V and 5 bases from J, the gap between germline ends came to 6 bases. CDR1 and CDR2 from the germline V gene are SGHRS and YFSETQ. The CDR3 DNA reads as TGCGCCAGCGACCAATATGGCTACACCTTC. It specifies CASDQYGYTF.

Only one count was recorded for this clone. CDR3 amino acids: CASSQDLGEVNTEAFF. The CDR3 DNA is TGCGCCAGCAGCCAAGACCTTGGGGAGGTTAACACTGAAGCTTTCTTT. This rearrangement joins TRBV4-1 to TRBJ1-1; D gene ambiguous. CDR1 and CDR2 from the germline V gene are MGHRA and YSYEKL. Trimming pared 0 bases from V and 2 bases from J, leaving 13 bases between. This CDR3 has 16 amino acids.

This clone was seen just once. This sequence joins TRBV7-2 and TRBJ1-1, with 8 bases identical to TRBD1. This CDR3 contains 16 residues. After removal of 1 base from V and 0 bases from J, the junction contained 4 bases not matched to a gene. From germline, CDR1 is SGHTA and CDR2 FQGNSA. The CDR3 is CASSLVPGGVNTEAFF. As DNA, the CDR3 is TGTGCCAGCAGCTTAGTACCAGGGGGCGTGAACACTGAAGCTTTCTTT.

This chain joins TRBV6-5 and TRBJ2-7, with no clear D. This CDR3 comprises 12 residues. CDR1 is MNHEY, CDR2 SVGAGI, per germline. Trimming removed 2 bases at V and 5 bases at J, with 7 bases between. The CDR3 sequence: CASSYEGHEQYF. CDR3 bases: TGTGCCAGCAGTTACGAAGGGCACGAGCAGTACTTC.

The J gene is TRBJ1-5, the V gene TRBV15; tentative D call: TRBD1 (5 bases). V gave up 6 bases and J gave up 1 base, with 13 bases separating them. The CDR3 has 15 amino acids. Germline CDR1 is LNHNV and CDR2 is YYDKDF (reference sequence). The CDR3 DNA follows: TGTGCCACCAGAACGGGGACGGGCAGCAATCAGCCCCAGCATTTT. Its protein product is CATRTGTGSNQPQHF.

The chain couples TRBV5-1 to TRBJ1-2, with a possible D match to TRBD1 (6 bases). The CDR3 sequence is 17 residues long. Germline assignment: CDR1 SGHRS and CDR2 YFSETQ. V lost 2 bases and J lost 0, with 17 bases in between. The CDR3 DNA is TGCGCCAGCAGCTTAGGACAGCAGAGGGTAGCTAACTATGGCTACACCTTC. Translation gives CASSLGQQRVANYGYTF.

CDR3 residues: CAISEGGTGNSPLHF. The CDR3 DNA sequence: TGTGCCATCAGTGAGGGGGGGACAGGTAATTCACCCCTCCACTTT. The rearrangement uses TRBV10-3 and TRBJ1-6, with 8 bases lining up with TRBD1. This CDR3 spans 15 amino acids. Germline values: CDR1 ENHRY, CDR2 SYGVKD. The J segment lost 6 bases and the V segment lost 2 bases, leaving 3 bases of the junction unmatched.

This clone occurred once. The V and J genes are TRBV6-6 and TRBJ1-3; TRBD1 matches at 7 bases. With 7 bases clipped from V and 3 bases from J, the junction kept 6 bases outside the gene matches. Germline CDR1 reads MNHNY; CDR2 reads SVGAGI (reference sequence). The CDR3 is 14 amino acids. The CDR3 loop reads CASTPAGGGNTIYF. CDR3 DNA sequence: TGTGCCAGCACCCCCGCAGGGGGTGGAAACACCATATATTTT.

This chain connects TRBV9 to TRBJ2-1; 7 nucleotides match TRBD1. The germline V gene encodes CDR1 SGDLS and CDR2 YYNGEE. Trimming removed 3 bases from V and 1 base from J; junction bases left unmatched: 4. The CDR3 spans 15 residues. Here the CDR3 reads CASSGQGTSYNEQFF. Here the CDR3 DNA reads TGTGCCAGCAGCGGACAGGGAACGTCCTACAATGAGCAGTTCTTC.

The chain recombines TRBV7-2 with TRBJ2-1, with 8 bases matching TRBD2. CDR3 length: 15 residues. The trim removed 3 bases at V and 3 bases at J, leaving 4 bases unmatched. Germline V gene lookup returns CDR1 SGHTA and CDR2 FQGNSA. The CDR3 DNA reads TGTGCCAGCAGCTTGAGGGCGGGGGGCTACAATGAGCAGTTCTTC. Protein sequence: CASSLRAGGYNEQFF.

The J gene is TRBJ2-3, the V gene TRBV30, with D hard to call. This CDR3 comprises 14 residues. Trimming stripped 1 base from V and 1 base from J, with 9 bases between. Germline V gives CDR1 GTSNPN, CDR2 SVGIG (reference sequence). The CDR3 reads CAWSDFRGTDTQYF. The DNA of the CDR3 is TGTGCCTGGAGTGACTTCAGAGGCACAGATACGCAGTATTTT.

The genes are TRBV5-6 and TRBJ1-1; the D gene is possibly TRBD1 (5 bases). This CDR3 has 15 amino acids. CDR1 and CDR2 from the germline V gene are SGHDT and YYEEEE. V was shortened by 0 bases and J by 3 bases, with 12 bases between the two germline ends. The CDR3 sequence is CASSLAGEQDTEAFF. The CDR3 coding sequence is TGTGCCAGCAGCTTGGCGGGAGAACAGGACACTGAAGCTTTCTTT.

CDR3 sequence: CASYRASFLPGYTF. In DNA, the CDR3 is TGTGCCAGCTACAGGGCTTCATTTCTTCCTGGCTACACCTTC. The chain has TRBV6-5 and TRBJ1-2; D perhaps matches TRBD1 (6 bases). V was pared by 8 bases and J by 7 bases, with 20 bases between. Germline V gene sequence: CDR1 MNHEY, CDR2 SVGAGI. The CDR3 runs 14 residues.

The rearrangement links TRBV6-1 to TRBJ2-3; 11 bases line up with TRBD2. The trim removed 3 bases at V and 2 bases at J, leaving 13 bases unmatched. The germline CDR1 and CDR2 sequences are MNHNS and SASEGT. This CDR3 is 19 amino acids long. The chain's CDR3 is CASSEEMGHSGRDTDTQYF. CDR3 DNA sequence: TGTGCCAGCAGTGAGGAGATGGGACATAGCGGGAGGGACACAGATACGCAGTATTTT.

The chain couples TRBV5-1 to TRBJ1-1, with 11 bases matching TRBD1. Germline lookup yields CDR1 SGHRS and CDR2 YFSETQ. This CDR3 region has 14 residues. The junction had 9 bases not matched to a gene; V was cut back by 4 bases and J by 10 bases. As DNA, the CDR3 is TGCGCCAGCAGCCCGGGACAGGGGGGCAGGGGAGCTTTCTTT. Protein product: CASSPGQGGRGAFF.

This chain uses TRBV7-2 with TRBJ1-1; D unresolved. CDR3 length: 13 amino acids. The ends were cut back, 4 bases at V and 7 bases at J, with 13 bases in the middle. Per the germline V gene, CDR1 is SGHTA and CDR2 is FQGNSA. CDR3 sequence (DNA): TGTGCCAGCAGCTCGCTCGCTTTGGGTGAAGCTTTCTTT. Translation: CASSSLALGEAFF.

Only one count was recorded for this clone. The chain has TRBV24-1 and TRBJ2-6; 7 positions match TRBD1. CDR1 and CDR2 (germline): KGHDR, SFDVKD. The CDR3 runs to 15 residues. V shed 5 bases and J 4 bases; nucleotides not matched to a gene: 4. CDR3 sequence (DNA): TGTGCCACCAGTGGAGGGGGCACAGGGGCCAACGTCCTGACTTTC. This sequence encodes CATSGGGTGANVLTF.

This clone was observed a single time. CDR3 residues: CASTDSNTGELFF. The CDR3 DNA is TGTGCCAGCACCGACAGCAACACCGGGGAGCTGTTTTTT. The V call is TRBV27, the J call TRBJ2-2; TRBD1 might be the D (5 bases). With 7 bases removed from V and 2 bases from J, the gap between germline ends came to 8 bases. Germline loops: CDR1 MNHEY, CDR2 SMNVEV (reference sequence). This CDR3 region has 13 residues.